This T cell receptor beta chain was identified in a study of low-dose radiotherapy and immunotherapy resistance in tumors. The CDR3 is made up of 15 amino acids. Between the trimmed V and J ends, which lost 0 bases and 5 bases, there was a span of 13 bases. Germline-derived CDR1 and CDR2 are SGDLS and YYNGEE. At least ten counts were recorded for this clonotype. TRAV- and TRBV-specific primers, spanning alpha and beta chains, primed first-strand cDNA. The authors ran about 18 PCR cycles to amplify TCRs with a constant-region primer and V-primer adapter. TCRdb re-called the reads through MiXCR, storing one row per CDR3 protein. The data contain under 110,000 distinct CDR3 sequences, around 21% of them singletons. The time point denotes: after trial treatment. Treatment noted: LDRT plus nivolumab, ipilimumab, low-dose cyclophosphamide and aspirin (RACIN trial).

This TCR came from a male donor with prostate cancer. The rearrangement uses TRBV9 and TRBJ2-3; D is possibly TRBD1 (6 bases). The sample in question was PBMCs, obtained after low-dose radiotherapy plus immunotherapy. Here the CDR3 reads CASSVGTDWQDTQYF. The CDR3 nucleotides are TGTGCCAGCAGCGTAGGGACAGATTGGCAAGATACGCAGTATTTT.